This entry lists 30 T cell receptor beta chains sequenced from one sample in a study of shared clonotypes between healthy human individuals. Only in-frame clones appear in the TCRdb table, and some are missing; sequencing was by immunoSEQ multiplex PCR. The sample yields a few hundred thousand clones, around 77% seen once. Sequencing was done on a sample of PBMCs. These TCRs come from a woman between 40 and 55 years old in good health. Some clones in this sample may be carry-over from other donors' samples.

The J gene is TRBJ1-6, the V gene TRBV6-6, with D uncertain. V lost 0 bases and J 5 bases, leaving 11 bases between the germline ends. The CDR3 consists of 16 residues. Per germline, CDR1 MNHNY and CDR2 SVGAGI (reference sequence). CDR3 sequence reads: CASSYSSAGNNSPLHF. The CDR3 DNA reads as TGTGCCAGCAGTTACTCGAGCGCGGGGAATAATTCACCCCTCCACTTT.

This clone was counted a single time. The chain employs TRBV7-3 and TRBJ2-3; unclear D gene. Germline loops: CDR1 SGHTA, CDR2 FQGTGA. This CDR3 has 13 amino acids. Trimming pared 4 bases from V and 4 bases from J, leaving 9 bases between. CDR3 nucleotide sequence: TGTGCCAGCAGCTCTTGGGCGTCAGATACGCAGTATTTT. It translates to CASSSWASDTQYF. The whole variable domain, remainder taken from reference TRBV7-3 and TRBJ2-3, is GAGVSQTPSNKVTEKGKYVELRCDPISGHTALYWYRQSLGQGPEFLIYFQGTGAADDSGLPNDRFFAVRPEGSVSTLKIQRTERGDSAVYLCASSSWASDTQYFGPGTRLTVL.

This clone turned up a few times. The chain is built from TRBV4-2 and TRBJ2-1; D is possibly TRBD2 (6 bases). The germline gives CDR1 LGHNA, CDR2 YNFKEQ. Trimming took 4 bases from V and 3 from J, leaving 13 bases between them. The CDR3 length is 15 residues. CDR3 sequence (DNA): TGTGCCAGCAGCCCCGGGCTAGCGAGCTACAATGAGCAGTTCTTC. This gives the protein CASSPGLASYNEQFF.

Comments on this clone: A far bigger clonotype differs at one base, so this is likely a read error. At the DNA level, this CDR3 is encoded by other sequences in the same sample as well. The chain is built from TRBV30 and TRBJ1-1, with a tentative D call TRBD1 (6 bases). The CDR3 has 14 residues. Germline-derived CDR1 and CDR2 are GTSNPN and SVGIG (reference sequence). CDR3 nucleotides: TGTGCCTGGAGTGTCGGACTCTGGGACACTGAAGCTTTCTTC. Amino acids: CAWSVGLWDTEAFF.

The chain combines TRBV7-9 with TRBJ1-4; the match to TRBD1 covers 9 bases. Germline V CDR1 and CDR2: SEHNR, FQNEAQ (reference sequence). This CDR3 comprises 16 residues. V lost 5 bases to trimming and J lost 3 bases; unmatched junction nucleotides: 7. CDR3 DNA sequence: TGTGCCAGCAGCCCAGGGACAGGGCGTTCTAATGAAAAACTGTTTTTT. The encoded protein is CASSPGTGRSNEKLFF. The full variable domain, in which reference TRBV7-9 and TRBJ1-4 provide the parts outside the CDR3, is DTGVSQNPRHKITKRGQNVTFRCDPISEHNRLYWYRQTLGQGPEFLTYFQNEAQLEKSRLLSDRFSAERPKGSFSTLEIQRTEQGDSAMYLCASSPGTGRSNEKLFFGSGTQLSVL.

The V call is TRBV7-3, the J call TRBJ1-2; 10 bases map to TRBD1. The CDR3 spans 14 residues. Germline trimming cut 3 bases from V and 3 bases from J; bases unmatched to any gene: 1. Germline values: CDR1 SGHTA, CDR2 FQGTGA. In DNA, the CDR3 is TGTGCCAGCAGCTTTGGGACAGGGGACTATGGCTACACCTTC. Encoded protein: CASSFGTGDYGYTF.

To note about this clone: One base away lies a much larger clone, so this may be a sequencing read error. Other nucleotide sequences from this sample produce the same CDR3. The gene calls are TRBV7-2 and TRBJ2-5, with D maybe TRBD2 (6 bases). The germline V and J ends were trimmed by 7 bases and 1 base, with 10 bases remaining between them. Looked up from germline, CDR1 is SGHTA and CDR2 is FQGNSA. The CDR3 contains 13 residues. The CDR3, as DNA: TGTGCCAGCACCCTGGGGGGCCAAGAGACCCAGTACTTC. Translation: CASTLGGQETQYF.

The chain joins TRBV19 to TRBJ1-3; maybe TRBD1 (6 bases). The CDR3 runs to 13 residues. Germline CDR1 LNHDA, CDR2 SQIVND (reference sequence). The V gene lost 7 bases and the J gene lost 5 bases, with 12 bases spanning the gap. For the CDR3, the DNA is TGTGCCAGTAAAGGGACAATACGAAACACCATATATTTT. The encoded protein is CASKGTIRNTIYF.

The V call is TRBV15, the J call TRBJ1-4, with TRBD1 matching 8 bases. The trim removed 0 bases at V and 7 bases at J, leaving 7 bases unmatched. The germline gives CDR1 LNHNV, CDR2 YYDKDF (reference sequence). The CDR3 is made up of 16 amino acids. For the CDR3, the DNA is TGTGCCACCAGCAGAGATATTGACAGGGGATTTGAAAAACTGTTTTTT. Its translation: CATSRDIDRGFEKLFF.

The chain uses TRBV9 and TRBJ2-2, with TRBD1 as a possible D gene (6 bases). The germline V and J ends were trimmed by 0 bases and 4 bases, with 13 bases remaining between them. This CDR3 comprises 16 residues. CDR1 and CDR2 (germline): SGDLS, YYNGEE. DNA of the CDR3: TGTGCCAGCAGCGTAGGTTCAGGGGCGCGCACCGGGGAGCTGTTTTTT. Its protein product is CASSVGSGARTGELFF. The full variable domain, with the rest looked up from reference TRBV9 and TRBJ2-2, is DSGVTQTPKHLITATGQRVTLRCSPRSGDLSVYWYQQSLDQGLQFLIQYYNGEERAKGNILERFSAQQFPDLHSELNLSSLELGDSALYFCASSVGSGARTGELFFGEGSRLTVL.

The V and J genes are TRBV10-3 and TRBJ2-7, with D uncertain. The CDR3 contains 12 residues. Per germline, CDR1 ENHRY and CDR2 SYGVKD. V was trimmed by 8 bases and J by 4 bases, leaving 12 bases between them. CDR3 DNA: TGTGCCATCGGGGAACGGCTTTACGAGCAGTACTTC. Translating it yields CAIGERLYEQYF.

This rearrangement joins TRBV9 to TRBJ1-1, with unresolved D. Germline V gives CDR1 SGDLS, CDR2 YYNGEE. V was trimmed by 3 bases and J by 1 base, leaving 13 bases between them. The CDR3 contains 15 residues. This CDR3 is CASSGFLGRNTEAFF. The CDR3 DNA reads as TGTGCCAGCAGCGGATTTCTCGGGAGGAACACTGAAGCTTTCTTT.

The V gene is TRBV18, the J gene TRBJ2-3, with D possibly matching TRBD2 (5 bases). Germline loops: CDR1 KGHSH, CDR2 LQKENI. Trimming shortened V by 5 bases and J by 4 bases, and 13 bases separated the two germline ends. This CDR3 is built from 14 residues. CDR3 region: CASSSRPGADTQYF. The CDR3 DNA reads TGTGCCAGCTCATCTAGGCCCGGGGCAGATACGCAGTATTTT.

V usage is TRBV10-3 and J usage is TRBJ2-5, with 8 bases that match TRBD2. The CDR3 covers 13 residues. Germline CDR1 ENHRY, CDR2 SYGVKD. V lost 6 bases and J lost 5; bases outside the gene matches: 5. The CDR3 loop is CAIRSGSGETQYF. CDR3 coding DNA: TGTGCCATCAGGAGCGGGAGTGGGGAGACCCAGTACTTC.

This chain links TRBV11-3 with TRBJ2-7; tentatively, D is TRBD2 (5 bases). The CDR3 is 14 residues long. The germline CDR1 and CDR2 sequences are SGHNT and YENEEA. Trimming cost V 5 bases and J 5 bases, with 16 bases left between them. The CDR3 DNA follows: TGTGCCAGCAGCCACCAGGACGGAGGCGACGAGCAGTACTTC. Its translation: CASSHQDGGDEQYF. Together with reference TRBV11-3 and TRBJ2-7, the CDR3 gives the full variable domain: EAGVVQSPRYKIIEKKQPVAFWCNPISGHNTLYWYLQNLGQGPELLIRYENEEAVDDSQLPKDRFSAERLKGVDSTLKIQPAELGDSAVYLCASSHQDGGDEQYFGPGTRLTVT.

This clone appeared a few times. The chain links TRBV28 to TRBJ2-5, with TRBD1 identical over 7 bases. Germline CDR1 and CDR2: MDHEN and SYDVKM. J gave up 7 bases and V 6 bases, and 11 bases lay outside the gene matches. CDR3 size: 14 residues. In nucleotides, the CDR3 is TGTGCCAGCAGACCCAGGGGGAGCCCGGCGACCCAGTACTTC. Protein: CASRPRGSPATQYF.

The V and J genes are TRBV27 and TRBJ2-5, with 11 bases matching TRBD2. Trimming took 5 bases from V and 4 from J; bases not matched to a gene: 3. This CDR3 has 14 amino acids. Germline CDR1 reads MNHEY; CDR2 reads SMNVEV (reference sequence). CDR3 coding DNA: TGTGCCAGCAGTCACGGACTAGCGGGAGAGACCCAGTACTTC. Translated: CASSHGLAGETQYF.

Worth noting for this clone: A far larger clone is one base from this, pointing to a likely read error. CDR3 sequence: CASSFCNEQFF. CDR3 nucleotides: TGTGCCAGCAGCTTCTGCAATGAGCAGTTCTTC. The chain carries TRBV7-2 and TRBJ2-1; D is uncertain. The CDR3 has 11 residues. V was pared by 3 bases and J by 6 bases, with 3 bases between. Germline V lookup: CDR1 SGHTA, CDR2 FQGNSA.

The rearrangement uses TRBV6-6 and TRBJ2-1; TRBD2 aligns across 9 bases. Germline CDR1 reads MNHNY; CDR2 reads SVGAGI (reference sequence). The V and J ends lost 0 bases and 7 bases, in that order; junction bases with no gene match: 4. This CDR3 has 15 amino acids. Here the CDR3 reads CASSYSAGGTNEQFF. The CDR3 DNA follows: TGTGCCAGCAGTTACTCGGCGGGAGGGACGAATGAGCAGTTCTTC.

The rearrangement joins TRBV9 to TRBJ2-6; TRBD1 aligns across 7 bases. Losses at the gene ends were 2 bases for V and 0 bases for J; bases not matched to a gene: 8. CDR3 length: 18 amino acids. From germline, CDR1 is SGDLS and CDR2 YYNGEE. Here the CDR3 DNA reads TGTGCCAGCAGCGTCACAACTGCAGGGGGCTCTGGGGCCAACGTCCTGACTTTC. Protein sequence: CASSVTTAGGSGANVLTF.

The chain employs TRBV9 and TRBJ2-5, with TRBD1 as a possible D gene (6 bases). Germline CDR1 and CDR2: SGDLS and YYNGEE. Trimming took 2 bases from V and 2 from J, leaving 10 bases between them. The CDR3 loop spans 14 amino acids. CDR3 in amino acids: CASSVAGAQETQYF. As DNA, the CDR3 is TGTGCCAGCAGCGTGGCAGGGGCTCAAGAGACCCAGTACTTC. Looking up the rest from reference TRBV9 and TRBJ2-5 gives the full variable domain: DSGVTQTPKHLITATGQRVTLRCSPRSGDLSVYWYQQSLDQGLQFLIQYYNGEERAKGNILERFSAQQFPDLHSELNLSSLELGDSALYFCASSVAGAQETQYFGPGTRLLVL.

This clone was counted between two and nine times. This rearrangement joins TRBV7-2 to TRBJ2-3, with 7 positions matching TRBD2. From germline, CDR1 is SGHTA and CDR2 FQGNSA. The CDR3 covers 12 residues. After removal of 4 bases from V and 7 bases from J, the junction contained 2 bases not matched to a gene. The CDR3 is CASSSGGYTQYF. The CDR3 region has the DNA TGTGCCAGCAGCTCCGGGGGGTATACGCAGTATTTT.

The V gene is TRBV18, the J gene TRBJ1-3; 7 bases map to TRBD1. The CDR3 totals 16 residues. Germline CDR1 reads KGHSH; CDR2 reads LQKENI. V dropped 5 bases and J dropped 0; count of bases not matched to a gene: 7. CDR3: CASSATGASSGNTIYF. For the CDR3, the DNA is TGTGCCAGCTCAGCCACAGGGGCAAGCTCTGGAAACACCATATATTTT.

The chain is built from TRBV5-1 and TRBJ1-3; D is undetermined. Per the germline V gene, CDR1 is SGHRS and CDR2 is YFSETQ. This CDR3 spans 14 amino acids. V lost 0 bases, J lost 2 bases, and 6 bases lay in between. DNA for the CDR3: TGCGCCAGCAGCTTGGGCCCCACTGGAAACACCATATATTTT. Its translation is CASSLGPTGNTIYF.

In regard to this clone: A far more abundant clone sits one base away, making this likely a read error. The J gene is TRBJ2-7, the V gene TRBV5-1; D ambiguous. Per germline, CDR1 SGHRS and CDR2 YFSETQ. The length of the CDR3 is 13 residues. Written as DNA, the CDR3 is TGCGCCAGCAGCTTTAGGGCCGGCTACGAGCAGCACTTC. As protein: CASSFRAGYEQHF.

The chain combines TRBV5-1 with TRBJ1-1; perhaps TRBD1 as D (6 bases). Germline-derived CDR1 and CDR2 are SGHRS and YFSETQ. This CDR3 is built from 15 residues. Deletions cut 0 bases from V and 4 bases from J, with 13 bases between. The DNA of the CDR3 is TGCGCCAGCAGCTTGGGGAGTCGACAGGTCACTGAAGCTTTCTTT. Protein product: CASSLGSRQVTEAFF.

As to this clone: A read error may explain this, as a much larger clone is one base away. CDR3 sequence: CASSSGQGAGGYTF. The CDR3 nucleotides read TGTGCCAGCAGTTCAGGGCAGGGGGCGGGTGGCTACACCTTC. The rearrangement uses TRBV28 and TRBJ1-2, with TRBD1 matching over 8 bases. The CDR3 sequence is 14 residues long. Germline V gene data show CDR1 as MDHEN and CDR2 as SYDVKM. After removal of 4 bases from V and 7 bases from J, the junction contained 8 bases not matched to a gene.

The chain has TRBV7-9 and TRBJ2-7; D might be TRBD1 (6 bases). Trimming left V 5 bases short and J 9 bases short, with 20 bases between. In germline, CDR1 is SEHNR, CDR2 FQNEAQ (reference sequence). The CDR3 is made up of 14 amino acids. The CDR3 nucleotides read TGTGCCAGCAGCCCCACAGGGCGGCATGGTGGGCAGTACTTC. It yields the protein CASSPTGRHGGQYF.

This clone was seen a handful of times. The CDR3 protein is CASSLLDLGTGELFF. For the CDR3, the DNA is TGTGCCAGCAGCTTACTAGATCTGGGCACCGGGGAGCTGTTTTTT. The rearrangement links TRBV7-6 to TRBJ2-2; D ambiguous. Germline V gene lookup returns CDR1 SGHVS and CDR2 FNYEAQ. The CDR3 runs to 15 residues. Trimming stripped 2 bases from V and 4 bases from J, with 11 bases between.

The rearrangement joins TRBV13 to TRBJ1-5, with a weak D call TRBD1 (5 bases). The CDR3 consists of 14 residues. The V and J ends lost 5 bases and 6 bases respectively, with 14 bases between them. Germline CDR1 PRHDT, CDR2 FYEKMQ (reference sequence). CDR3 sequence reads: CASSPGGEAQPQHF. In DNA form, the CDR3 reads TGTGCCAGCAGCCCGGGGGGGGAGGCTCAGCCCCAGCATTTT.